Presented here are 6 T cell receptor beta chains from one specimen sequenced in a study of T cell responses to AZD1222 COVID-19 vaccine. Measured with immunoSEQ multiplex PCR; TCRdb has only the in-frame clones, and not every one. The sample includes 200,000 or so clones, 85% to 90% seen only once; the top ten take under 3.5%. The material was peripheral blood, obtained on day 0 of MenACWY control vaccination. These receptors were obtained from an adult in good health.

This chain connects TRBV28 to TRBJ1-5; TRBD1 might be the D (5 bases). The germline V gene encodes CDR1 MDHEN and CDR2 SYDVKM. The CDR3 extends over 14 amino acids. V was trimmed by 10 bases and J by 3 bases, leaving 16 bases between them. The chain's CDR3 is CATRAGGNNQPQHF. The CDR3 DNA reads TGTGCCACGAGGGCGGGGGGTAACAATCAGCCCCAGCATTTT. Full variable domain (remainder filled in from reference TRBV28 and TRBJ1-5): DVKVTQSSRYLVKRTGEKVFLECVQDMDHENMFWYRQDPGLGLRLIYFSYDVKMKEKGDIPEGYSVSREKKERFSLILESASTNQTSMYLCATRAGGNNQPQHFGDGTRLSIL.

The gene calls are TRBV24-1 and TRBJ2-7; 7 bases agree with TRBD1. Trimming removed 9 bases from V and 0 bases from J; junction bases left unmatched: 7. The V gene's germline CDR1 is KGHDR and CDR2 SFDVKD. The CDR3 covers 14 residues. CDR3 DNA: TGTGCCACCTCCCCGACAGGGCGCTCCTACGAGCAGTACTTC. Residues: CATSPTGRSYEQYF.

This sequence joins TRBV19 and TRBJ1-2; 8 nucleotides align to TRBD1. The germline CDR1 and CDR2 sequences are LNHDA and SQIVND (reference sequence). This CDR3 comprises 14 residues. The V gene end was trimmed by 4 bases and the J gene end by 0 bases; junction bases not matched to a gene: 1. Here the CDR3 DNA reads TGTGCCAGTAGTAGACAGGGGCCTAACTATGGCTACACCTTC. Translation gives CASSRQGPNYGYTF.

The chain couples TRBV6-5 to TRBJ1-5; D is ambiguous. The germline V and J ends were trimmed by 10 bases and 5 bases, with 15 bases remaining between them. Germline CDR1 MNHEY, CDR2 SVGAGI. The CDR3 loop spans 13 amino acids. The CDR3 nucleotides read TGTGCCATCTATGAAGATAGAGATCAGCCCCAGCATTTT. It codes for CAIYEDRDQPQHF.

Notes on this clone: Other DNA variants within this sample encode the same CDR3. This chain connects TRBV5-1 to TRBJ2-7, with D unresolved. Germline V gene lookup returns CDR1 SGHRS and CDR2 YFSETQ. The CDR3 spans 14 residues. V lost 4 bases and J lost 1, with 12 bases in between. The DNA of the CDR3 is TGCGCCAGCAGCCTCCGGACGGTTTCCTACGAGCAGTACTTC. It translates to CASSLRTVSYEQYF.

This clone was recorded once. The chain couples TRBV7-6 to TRBJ2-5; TRBD2 aligns across 8 bases. Trimming removed 5 bases from V and 6 bases from J; junction bases left unmatched: 14. The CDR3 loop spans 16 amino acids. CDR1 and CDR2 (germline): SGHVS, FNYEAQ. CDR3 loop: CASSTTFAGGGKTQYF. CDR3 DNA sequence: TGTGCCAGCAGCACGACCTTTGCGGGGGGTGGGAAGACCCAGTACTTC.